There are many counts of the clone carrying this TCR beta chain. The antigen is undetermined. This sample is part of a study of CD8 T cells in ankylosing spondylitis. V was shortened by 7 bases and J by 0 bases, with 13 bases between the two germline ends. This CDR3 comprises 14 residues. MiXCR, run by TCRdb on the 5' RACE reads, gives a single entry per CDR3 protein. The sample records about 480,000 distinct CDR3 sequences, more than 15% being singletons. Overall study findings and caveats: Certain motif variants had earlier been reported in reactive arthritis synovial fluid and blood. A motif of 7 or 8 highly homologous TCR beta variants was seen as apparently characteristic of ankylosing spondylitis blood.

This receptor was identified in a male donor with ankylosing spondylitis. The sequenced sample consisted of blood, either unsorted or a sorted T cell fraction (not recorded which). The rearrangement uses TRBV12-3 or TRBV12-4 and TRBJ2-7, with D unresolved. The CDR3 DNA reads TGTGCCAGCACTAGACACCGTTCCTCCTACGAGCAGTACTTC. Translation: CASTRHRSSYEQYF.